Below, one TCR beta chain is given with its context. This sample is drawn from a study of blood T cell repertoires in COVID-19. Study details: Sources were T cells, B-cell-depleted T cells, or PBMCs; the material itself was cDNA or gDNA.

Original analysis: Reference gene primers were amplified, and this amplification served to estimate nucleated cell counts. Generated by immunoSEQ multiplex PCR, the TCRdb table keeps only in-frame clones and is missing some. The V and J calls and clone size come from that table; D and trimming were worked out from the DNA. The table records about 210,000 clones, approximately 90% of them present only once. CDR3 length equals 15 residues. The ends lost 7 bases at V and 0 bases at J; junction bases unmatched: 4. The V gene's germline CDR1 is KGHDR and CDR2 SFDVKD. The TCR comes from a man aged 65 to 85 with acute or convalescent COVID-19. V and J are TRBV24-1 and TRBJ1-5, with TRBD1 identical over 8 bases. The sample consisted of peripheral blood. The CDR3 protein is CATSATGASNQPQHF. The CDR3, as DNA: TGTGCCACCAGCGCGACAGGGGCTAGCAATCAGCCCCAGCATTTT.